The 31 T cell receptor beta chains presented below share a single source sample, sequenced in a study of Ad26.COV2.S vaccination and SARS-CoV-2 variants. The data were produced by immunoSEQ multiplex PCR, yet TCRdb's version contains in-frame clones alone and is incomplete. The sample contains around 350,000 clones, roughly 81% of which appear only once. Treatment of the sample: around 19 received Ad26.COV2.S at low or high dose, single or two shots; 5 received placebo; per-sample allocation not given. Sample collection was performed on day 63 after the first vaccine or placebo injection. The sample here was peripheral blood, taken in a trial of Ad26.COV2.S vaccine versus placebo. The receptors were sampled from a person aged 18-60 years who received the Ad26.COV2.S COVID-19 vaccine or a placebo.

The V and J genes are TRBV12-5 and TRBJ2-2; D is perhaps TRBD1 (6 bases). The V end lost 6 bases, the J end lost 7 bases, and 15 bases lay between the germline ends. The V gene's germline CDR1 is LGHNT and CDR2 FRNRAP. The CDR3 loop spans 14 amino acids. CDR3 nucleotides: TGTGCTAGTGGAGTAACAACAGGGTACGGGGAGCTGTTTTTT. It is translated as CASGVTTGYGELFF.

This chain connects TRBV6-5 to TRBJ1-4; D is perhaps TRBD1 (6 bases). This CDR3 has 15 amino acids. Germline-derived CDR1 and CDR2 are MNHEY and SVGAGI. V lost 2 bases to trimming and J lost 7 bases, with 14 bases between them. Here the CDR3 reads CASSYVVGAGEKLFF. CDR3 nucleotide sequence: TGTGCCAGCAGTTACGTCGTGGGGGCGGGTGAAAAACTGTTTTTT.

The chain joins TRBV4-3 to TRBJ1-1; possibly TRBD1 for D (5 bases). Per germline, CDR1 LGHNA and CDR2 YSLEER. Trimming took off 0 bases at V and 5 bases at J, with 16 bases between the two ends. CDR3 size: 16 residues. The CDR3 coding sequence is TGCGCCAGCAGCCAAGATTTGGGGCCCCGGGGGACTGAAGCTTTCTTT. It is translated as CASSQDLGPRGTEAFF.

V gene TRBV10-3 combines with J gene TRBJ2-2; D could derive from TRBD1 or TRBD2 (5 bases each). In germline, CDR1 is ENHRY, CDR2 SYGVKD. V lost 2 bases and J lost 0, with 19 bases in between. The length of the CDR3 is 19 residues. The CDR3 spells CAISEPGGSRGPNTGELFF. The CDR3 nucleotides read TGTGCCATCAGTGAGCCAGGTGGCTCCCGGGGACCGAACACCGGGGAGCTGTTTTTT.

The rearrangement links TRBV10-3 to TRBJ2-4; 9 bases match TRBD2. Germline V CDR1 and CDR2: ENHRY, SYGVKD. The CDR3 consists of 13 residues. The J segment lost 14 bases and the V segment lost 3 bases, leaving 8 bases of the junction unmatched. The CDR3 is CAISETSGFPKYF. The DNA for the CDR3 is TGTGCCATCAGTGAAACTAGCGGGTTCCCAAAGTACTTC.

This rearrangement joins TRBV7-9 to TRBJ2-5; tentatively, D is TRBD2 (6 bases). Germline CDR1 SEHNR, CDR2 FQNEAQ (reference sequence). The CDR3 totals 12 residues. V was cut by 11 bases and J by 5 bases, with 15 bases left in between. DNA for the CDR3: TGTGCCGGCGCGGGGTCAGTTGAGACCCAGTACTTC. Protein product: CAGAGSVETQYF.

The chain joins TRBV19 to TRBJ1-3, with 7 bases fitting TRBD1. Per the germline V gene, CDR1 is LNHDA and CDR2 is SQIVND (reference sequence). V gave up 4 bases and J gave up 4 bases; unmatched junction bases: 10. This CDR3 has 16 amino acids. The CDR3 DNA follows: TGTGCCAGTAGTACGACGACAGGGTGGGTCGGAAACACCATATATTTT. Its translation is CASSTTTGWVGNTIYF.

This clone occurred once. This chain uses TRBV15 with TRBJ2-1, with a weak D call TRBD2 (6 bases). The V end was cut by 1 base, the J end by 7 bases, with 17 bases between. Germline V gene lookup returns CDR1 LNHNV and CDR2 YYDKDF (reference sequence). The CDR3 is 16 residues long. Here the CDR3 reads CATSRAHSGLGNEQFF. For the CDR3, the DNA is TGTGCCACCAGCAGAGCGCATAGCGGTTTAGGGAATGAGCAGTTCTTC.

The gene calls are TRBV6-5 and TRBJ1-1, with D possibly TRBD1 on 6 matching bases. Germline V gene data show CDR1 as MNHEY and CDR2 as SVGAGI. The V gene lost 1 base and the J gene lost 4 bases, with 16 bases spanning the gap. The CDR3 covers 16 residues. The chain's CDR3 is CASSYYPGVGGTEAFF. CDR3 DNA sequence: TGTGCCAGCAGTTACTACCCAGGGGTCGGTGGCACTGAAGCTTTCTTT.

The gene calls are TRBV6-5 and TRBJ2-7; D is uncertain. This CDR3 comprises 11 residues. Per germline, CDR1 MNHEY and CDR2 SVGAGI. The V and J ends lost 4 bases and 3 bases respectively, with 4 bases between them. CDR3 in DNA: TGTGCCAGCAGTTTTGGCTACGAGCAGTACTTC. Residues: CASSFGYEQYF.

This rearrangement joins TRBV4-1 to TRBJ1-5; the D is unclear. The CDR3 length is 15 residues. The germline V gene encodes CDR1 MGHRA and CDR2 YSYEKL. V was pared by 0 bases and J by 2 bases, with 8 bases between. The CDR3 is CASSQEYLGNQPQHF. The CDR3 bases are TGCGCCAGCAGCCAAGAATACCTTGGCAATCAGCCCCAGCATTTT.

The chain carries TRBV11-2 and TRBJ2-2, with 15 bases that match TRBD2. V lost 6 bases to trimming and J lost 6 bases; unmatched junction nucleotides: 2. The CDR3 sequence is 15 residues long. Germline V gives CDR1 SGHAT, CDR2 FQNNGV. The CDR3 region has the DNA TGTGCCAGCAGTTGGACTAGCGGGGGGGCCGGGGAGCTGTTTTTT. This sequence encodes CASSWTSGGAGELFF.

The V call is TRBV7-9, the J call TRBJ2-5; either TRBD1 or TRBD2 may supply D (5 bases each). In germline, CDR1 is SEHNR, CDR2 FQNEAQ (reference sequence). The CDR3 is made up of 14 amino acids. Trimming took 1 base from V and 5 from J, leaving 11 bases between them. For the CDR3, the DNA is TGTGCCAGCAGCTTAGAGAGGGACCGCGAGACCCAGTACTTC. Encoded protein: CASSLERDRETQYF.

V is TRBV3-1 (or the pseudogene TRBV3-2) and J is TRBJ2-2; the D gene could be TRBD1 or TRBD2 (6 bases each). The V gene lost 0 bases and the J gene lost 1 base, with 15 bases spanning the gap. This CDR3 is built from 18 residues. Germline CDR1 is LGHDT and CDR2 is YNNKEL (reference sequence). CDR3 sequence reads: CASSQEVLGGLNTGELFF. CDR3 in DNA: TGTGCCAGCAGCCAAGAAGTGTTGGGGGGCTTGAACACCGGGGAGCTGTTTTTT.

The chain carries TRBV5-4 and TRBJ1-3, with 12 nucleotides matching TRBD1. The junction had 9 bases not matched to a gene; V was cut back by 4 bases and J by 4 bases. Germline V lookup: CDR1 SGHNT, CDR2 YYREEE (reference sequence). The CDR3 sequence is 17 residues long. This CDR3 is CASSRGTGGSEGNTIYF. In nucleotides, the CDR3 is TGTGCCAGCAGCCGCGGGACAGGGGGCTCGGAGGGAAACACCATATATTTT.

The chain has TRBV4-3 and TRBJ2-2, with D uncertain. The CDR3 contains 18 residues. Trimming pared 3 bases from V and 5 bases from J, leaving 22 bases between. Germline V gene lookup returns CDR1 LGHNA and CDR2 YSLEER. In nucleotides, the CDR3 is TGCGCCAGCAGCCAGGATTTAACATTCCACGAACAGACCGGGGAGCTGTTTTTT. It translates to CASSQDLTFHEQTGELFF.

J is TRBJ2-5 and V is TRBV24-1; possibly TRBD1 for D (6 bases). The CDR3 is 15 residues long. Germline loops: CDR1 KGHDR, CDR2 SFDVKD. Trimming removed 5 bases at V and 6 bases at J, with 18 bases between. This chain's CDR3 is CATSATQGGKKTQYF. In DNA, the CDR3 is TGTGCCACCAGTGCGACACAGGGTGGGAAAAAGACCCAGTACTTC.

This chain links TRBV6-5 with TRBJ2-3; D perhaps matches TRBD2 (5 bases). Germline V CDR1 and CDR2: MNHEY, SVGAGI. This CDR3 has 14 residues. V was pared by 6 bases and J by 0 bases, with 10 bases between. CDR3 DNA: TGTGCCAGCAGGGCCCCGGGGAGCACAGATACGCAGTATTTT. This translates into CASRAPGSTDTQYF.

The chain combines TRBV7-2 with TRBJ2-2; TRBD2 matches 14 bases. V lost 5 bases and J lost 0; bases outside the gene matches: 8. Germline values: CDR1 SGHTA, CDR2 FQGNSA. The CDR3 extends over 19 amino acids. The CDR3: CASSPRGLAGDPNTGELFF. DNA of the CDR3: TGTGCCAGCAGCCCGAGGGGACTAGCGGGAGACCCGAACACCGGGGAGCTGTTTTTT.

The rearrangement links TRBV5-1 to TRBJ2-3, with D perhaps TRBD2 (6 bases). From germline, CDR1 is SGHRS and CDR2 YFSETQ. This CDR3 region has 12 residues. V dropped 7 bases and J dropped 10 bases, with 16 bases sitting between them. This CDR3 reads CASGGASRAQYF. CDR3 DNA: TGCGCCAGCGGAGGGGCTTCTAGGGCGCAGTATTTT.

This chain uses TRBV7-2 with TRBJ2-3; D gene unclear. The V end lost 5 bases, the J end lost 5 bases, and 14 bases lay between the germline ends. Per germline, CDR1 SGHTA and CDR2 FQGNSA. CDR3 length equals 14 residues. CDR3 protein: CASSKSPIEDTQYF. DNA for the CDR3: TGTGCCAGCAGCAAGAGCCCCATTGAAGATACGCAGTATTTT.

This chain connects TRBV9 to TRBJ2-2; 7 positions match TRBD2. CDR3 length: 15 residues. Trimming cost V 4 bases and J 0 bases; bases outside gene matches: 3. CDR1 is SGDLS, CDR2 YYNGEE, per germline. DNA of the CDR3: TGTGCCAGCAGCCCCCGGGGGGCGAACACCGGGGAGCTGTTTTTT. It codes for CASSPRGANTGELFF.

V and J are TRBV5-6 and TRBJ1-2, with 8 bases aligning to TRBD1. CDR3 length: 12 amino acids. The germline V gene has CDR1 SGHDT and CDR2 YYEEEE. V dropped 3 bases and J dropped 7; count of bases not matched to a gene: 2. This chain's CDR3 is CASSSDRGGYTF. The CDR3 DNA is TGTGCCAGCAGCTCTGACAGGGGTGGCTACACCTTC.

V gene TRBV7-2 combines with J gene TRBJ2-7, with TRBD2 matching 10 bases. Per germline, CDR1 SGHTA and CDR2 FQGNSA. The CDR3 has 14 amino acids. V was pared by 5 bases and J by 3 bases, with 4 bases of the junction left unmatched. CDR3 amino acids: CASSDGLAVYEQYF. DNA of the CDR3: TGTGCCAGCAGCGACGGACTAGCGGTCTACGAGCAGTACTTC.

The rearrangement uses TRBV2 and TRBJ1-5; 10 bases map to TRBD1. The germline gives CDR1 SNHLY, CDR2 FYNNEI. V was pared by 5 bases and J by 7 bases, with 8 bases of the junction left unmatched. CDR3 size: 15 residues. The CDR3: CASSSGQGGWQPQHF. In DNA form, the CDR3 reads TGTGCCAGCAGTTCCGGACAGGGGGGTTGGCAGCCCCAGCATTTT. Full variable domain (missing parts from reference TRBV2 and TRBJ1-5): EPEVTQTPSHQVTQMGQEVILRCVPISNHLYFYWYRQILGQKVEFLVSFYNNEISEKSEIFDDQFSVERPDGSNFTLKIRSTKLEDSAMYFCASSSGQGGWQPQHFGDGTRLSIL.

V usage is TRBV6-5 and J usage is TRBJ2-7; D tentatively fits TRBD1 or TRBD2 (5 bases each). The CDR3 extends over 11 amino acids. In germline, CDR1 is MNHEY, CDR2 SVGAGI. Trimming cost V 6 bases and J 2 bases, with 5 bases left between them. CDR3 nucleotides: TGTGCCAGCAGGGGGGCCTACGAGCAGTACTTC. The encoded protein is CASRGAYEQYF.

The chain is built from TRBV18 and TRBJ2-3; 7 bases align to TRBD1. Germline assignment: CDR1 KGHSH and CDR2 LQKENI. CDR3 length: 18 residues. The trim removed 3 bases at V and 2 bases at J, leaving 14 bases unmatched. The CDR3: CASSPSIIDRENTDTQYF. The CDR3 nucleotides are TGTGCCAGCTCACCCTCTATCATCGACAGGGAAAACACAGATACGCAGTATTTT.

The chain carries TRBV6-5 and TRBJ1-2; D remains unclear. CDR1 is MNHEY, CDR2 SVGAGI, per germline. The V end was cut by 4 bases, the J end by 6 bases, with 9 bases between. The CDR3 has 12 amino acids. The CDR3 bases are TGTGCCAGCAGTTCTAGTACAAATGGCTACACCTTC. Amino acids: CASSSSTNGYTF.

V gene TRBV18 combines with J gene TRBJ1-2; TRBD1 matches 8 bases. V dropped 4 bases and J dropped 2; count of bases not matched to a gene: 3. Germline CDR1 KGHSH, CDR2 LQKENI. This CDR3 contains 14 residues. The DNA for the CDR3 is TGTGCCAGCTCACGTGACAGGGGCAACTATGGCTACACCTTC. Translation gives CASSRDRGNYGYTF. The full variable domain, in which reference TRBV18 and TRBJ1-2 provide the parts outside the CDR3, is NAGVMQNPRHLVRRRGQEARLRCSPMKGHSHVYWYRQLPEEGLKFMVYLQKENIIDESGMPKERFSAEFPKEGPSILRIQQVVRGDSAAYFCASSRDRGNYGYTFGSGTRLTVV.

This chain connects TRBV11-2 to TRBJ1-1; D is ambiguous. V lost 5 bases and J lost 3, with 10 bases in between. The CDR3 contains 13 residues. Germline lookup yields CDR1 SGHAT and CDR2 FQNNGV. The DNA of the CDR3 is TGTGCCAGCAGCCTACGTGGGGACACTGAAGCTTTCTTT. This encodes CASSLRGDTEAFF.

The chain links TRBV5-1 to TRBJ2-3; TRBD2 matches 10 bases. The germline CDR1 and CDR2 sequences are SGHRS and YFSETQ. The CDR3 spans 14 residues. V lost 1 base and J lost 5; bases outside the gene matches: 1. DNA for the CDR3: TGCGCCAGCAGCTTGACTAGCGGGGTAGATACGCAGTATTTT. The encoded protein is CASSLTSGVDTQYF.